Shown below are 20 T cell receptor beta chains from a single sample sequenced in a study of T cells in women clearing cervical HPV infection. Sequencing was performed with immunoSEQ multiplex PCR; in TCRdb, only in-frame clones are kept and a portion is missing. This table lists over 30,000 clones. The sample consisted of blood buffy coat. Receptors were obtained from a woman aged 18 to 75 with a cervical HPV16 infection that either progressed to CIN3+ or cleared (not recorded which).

CDR3 bases read: TGTGCCAGCAGCTTAGACAGAAACACTGAA. This gives the protein CASSLDRNTE. The entire CDR3 sequence reads CASSLDRNTEAFF. The V and J genes are TRBV11-3 and TRBJ1-1; D unclear. The read gets to within 3 residues of the CDR3 end, and the germline J gene fills in the rest. With 0 bases removed from V and 2 bases from J, the gap between germline ends came to 4 bases. Per germline, CDR1 SGHNT and CDR2 YENEEA. CDR3 length: 13 amino acids.

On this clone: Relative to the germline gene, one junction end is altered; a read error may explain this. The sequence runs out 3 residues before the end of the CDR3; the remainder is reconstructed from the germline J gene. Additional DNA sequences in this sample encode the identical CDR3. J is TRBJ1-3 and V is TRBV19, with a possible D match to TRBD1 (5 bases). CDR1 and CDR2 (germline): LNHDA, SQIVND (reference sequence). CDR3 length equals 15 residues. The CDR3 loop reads CASSIGLGLGNTIYF. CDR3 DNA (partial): TGTGCCAGTAGTATTGGATTGGGGCTTGGAAACACT.

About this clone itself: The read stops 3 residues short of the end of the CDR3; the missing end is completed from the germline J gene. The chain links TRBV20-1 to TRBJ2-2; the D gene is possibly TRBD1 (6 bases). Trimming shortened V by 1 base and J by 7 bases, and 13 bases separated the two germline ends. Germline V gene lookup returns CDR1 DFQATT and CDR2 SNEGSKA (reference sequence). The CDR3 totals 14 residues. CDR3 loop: CSARVGRGVGELFF. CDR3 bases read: TGCAGTGCTAGAGTGGGCAGGGGTGTCGGGGAG.

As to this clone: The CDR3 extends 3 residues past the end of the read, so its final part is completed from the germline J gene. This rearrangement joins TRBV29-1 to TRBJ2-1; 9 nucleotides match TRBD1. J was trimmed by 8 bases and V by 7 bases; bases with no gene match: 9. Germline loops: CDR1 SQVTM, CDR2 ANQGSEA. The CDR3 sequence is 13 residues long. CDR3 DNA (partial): TGCAGCGGGCTACAGGGGGCGGCTTATGAG. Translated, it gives CSGLQGAAYE. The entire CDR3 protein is CSGLQGAAYEQFF.

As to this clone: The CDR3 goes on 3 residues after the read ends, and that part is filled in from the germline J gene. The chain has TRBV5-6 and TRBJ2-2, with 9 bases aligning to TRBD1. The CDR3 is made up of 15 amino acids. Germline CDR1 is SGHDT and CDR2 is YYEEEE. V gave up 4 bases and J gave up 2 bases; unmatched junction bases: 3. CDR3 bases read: TGTGCCAGCAGCCCGGGACAGGGAAACACCGGGGAG. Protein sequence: CASSPGQGNTGE. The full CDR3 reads CASSPGQGNTGELFF.

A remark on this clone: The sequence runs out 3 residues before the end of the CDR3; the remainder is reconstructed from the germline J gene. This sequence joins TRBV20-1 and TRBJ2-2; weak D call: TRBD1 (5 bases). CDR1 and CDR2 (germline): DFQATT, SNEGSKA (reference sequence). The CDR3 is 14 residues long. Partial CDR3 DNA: TGCAGTGCTAGTAAGGGGCAATATAATTCACCG. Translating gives CSASKGQYNSP. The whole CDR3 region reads CSASKGQYNSPLFF.

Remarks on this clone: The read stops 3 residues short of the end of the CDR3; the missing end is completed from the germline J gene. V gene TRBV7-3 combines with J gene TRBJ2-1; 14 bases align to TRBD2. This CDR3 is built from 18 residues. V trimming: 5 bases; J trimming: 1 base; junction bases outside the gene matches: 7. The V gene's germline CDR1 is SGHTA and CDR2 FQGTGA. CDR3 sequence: CASSPGTSGRASYNEQFF. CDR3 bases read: TGTGCCAGCAGCCCAGGGACTAGCGGGAGAGCGTCCTACAATGAG.

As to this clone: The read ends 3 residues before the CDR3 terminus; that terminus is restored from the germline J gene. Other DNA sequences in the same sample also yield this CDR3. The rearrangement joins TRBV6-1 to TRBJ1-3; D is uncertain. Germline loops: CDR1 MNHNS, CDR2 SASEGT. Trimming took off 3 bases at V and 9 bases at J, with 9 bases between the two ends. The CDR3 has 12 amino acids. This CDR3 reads CASSELVATIYF. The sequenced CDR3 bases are TGTGCCAGCAGTGAGCTGGTGGCCACC.

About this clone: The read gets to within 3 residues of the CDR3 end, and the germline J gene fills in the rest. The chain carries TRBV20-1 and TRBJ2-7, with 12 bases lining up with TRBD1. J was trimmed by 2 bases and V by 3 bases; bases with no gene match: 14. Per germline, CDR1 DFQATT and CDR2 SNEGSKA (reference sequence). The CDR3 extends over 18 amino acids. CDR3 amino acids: CSARPGQGARSGTYEQYF. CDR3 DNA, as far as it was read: TGCAGTGCTAGGCCGGGACAGGGGGCGCGGAGCGGAACCTACGAG.

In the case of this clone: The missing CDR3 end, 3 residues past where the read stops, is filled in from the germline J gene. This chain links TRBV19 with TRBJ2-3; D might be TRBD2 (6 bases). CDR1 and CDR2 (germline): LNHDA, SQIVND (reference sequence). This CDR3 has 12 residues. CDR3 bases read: TGTGCCACGGGACTTAGCAATCAGCCG. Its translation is CATGLSNQP. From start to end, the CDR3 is CATGLSNQPQYF.

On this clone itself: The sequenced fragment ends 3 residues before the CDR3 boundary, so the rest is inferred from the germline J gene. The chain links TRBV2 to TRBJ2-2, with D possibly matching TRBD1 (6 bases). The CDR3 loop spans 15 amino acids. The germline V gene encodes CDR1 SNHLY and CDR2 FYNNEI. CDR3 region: CASSERQATNEKLFF. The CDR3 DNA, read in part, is TGTGCCAGCAGTGAAAGACAGGCGACTAATGAAAAG.

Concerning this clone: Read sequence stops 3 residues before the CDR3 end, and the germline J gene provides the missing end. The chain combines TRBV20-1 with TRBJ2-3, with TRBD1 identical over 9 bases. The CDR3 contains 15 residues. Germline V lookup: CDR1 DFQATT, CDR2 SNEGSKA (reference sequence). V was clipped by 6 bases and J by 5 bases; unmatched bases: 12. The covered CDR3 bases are TGCAGTGCATTGCGGGGACAGGGAGTATTAGATACG. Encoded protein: CSALRGQGVLDT. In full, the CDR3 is CSALRGQGVLDTQYF.

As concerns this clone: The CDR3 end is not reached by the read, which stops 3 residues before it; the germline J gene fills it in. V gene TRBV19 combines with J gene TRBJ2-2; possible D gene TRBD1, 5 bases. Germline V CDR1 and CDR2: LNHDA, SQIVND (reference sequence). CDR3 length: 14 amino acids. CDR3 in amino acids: CASSMPTGANVLFF. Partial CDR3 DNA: TGTGCCAGTAGTATGCCCACTGGGGCCAACGTG.

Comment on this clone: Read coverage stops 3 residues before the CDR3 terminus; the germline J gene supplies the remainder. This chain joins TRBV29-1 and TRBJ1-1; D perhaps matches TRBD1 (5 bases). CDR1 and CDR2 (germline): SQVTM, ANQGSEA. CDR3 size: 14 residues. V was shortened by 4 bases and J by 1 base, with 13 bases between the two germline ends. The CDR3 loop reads CSVGRRGPNTEAFF. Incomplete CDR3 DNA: TGCAGCGTTGGCCGGCGGGGACCGAACACTGAA.

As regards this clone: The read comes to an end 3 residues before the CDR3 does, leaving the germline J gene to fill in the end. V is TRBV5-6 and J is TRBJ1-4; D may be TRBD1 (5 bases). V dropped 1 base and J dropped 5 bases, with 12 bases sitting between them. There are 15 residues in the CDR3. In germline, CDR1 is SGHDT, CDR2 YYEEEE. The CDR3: CASSLWPGRNEKLFF. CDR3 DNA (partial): TGTGCCAGCAGCTTGTGGCCAGGGAGGAATGAAAAA.

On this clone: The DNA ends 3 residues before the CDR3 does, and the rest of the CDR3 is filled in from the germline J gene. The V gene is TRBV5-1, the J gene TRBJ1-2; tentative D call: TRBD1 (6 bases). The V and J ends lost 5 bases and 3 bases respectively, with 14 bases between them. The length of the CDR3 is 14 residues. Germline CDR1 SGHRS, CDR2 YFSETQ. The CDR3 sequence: CASRLDSMDYGYTF. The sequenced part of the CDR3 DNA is TGCGCCAGCAGACTGGACAGTATGGACTATGGC.

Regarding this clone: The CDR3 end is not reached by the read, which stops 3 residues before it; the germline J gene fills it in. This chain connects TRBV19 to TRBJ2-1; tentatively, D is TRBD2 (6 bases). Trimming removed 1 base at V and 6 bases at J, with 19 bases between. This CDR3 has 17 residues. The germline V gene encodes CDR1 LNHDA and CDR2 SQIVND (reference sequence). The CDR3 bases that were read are TGTGCCAGTAGTATAGTGTTCCGGCGGGATTCTCGCAATGAG. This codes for CASSIVFRRDSRNE. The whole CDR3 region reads CASSIVFRRDSRNEQFF.

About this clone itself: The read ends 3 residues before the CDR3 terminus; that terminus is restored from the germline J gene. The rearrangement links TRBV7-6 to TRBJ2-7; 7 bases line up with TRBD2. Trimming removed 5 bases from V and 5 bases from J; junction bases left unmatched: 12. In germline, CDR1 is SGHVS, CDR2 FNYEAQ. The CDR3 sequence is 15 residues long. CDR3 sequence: CASSPTSAPDHEQYF. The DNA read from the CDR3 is TGTGCCAGCAGCCCAACTAGCGCCCCGGACCACGAG.

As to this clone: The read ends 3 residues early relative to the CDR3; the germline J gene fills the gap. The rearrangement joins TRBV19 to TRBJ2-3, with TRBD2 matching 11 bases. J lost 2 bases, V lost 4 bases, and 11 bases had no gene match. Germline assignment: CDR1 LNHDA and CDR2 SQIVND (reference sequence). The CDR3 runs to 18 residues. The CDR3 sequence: CASSTGTSGSWDTDTQYF. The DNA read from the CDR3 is TGTGCCAGTAGTACCGGGACTAGCGGCTCGTGGGACACAGATACG.

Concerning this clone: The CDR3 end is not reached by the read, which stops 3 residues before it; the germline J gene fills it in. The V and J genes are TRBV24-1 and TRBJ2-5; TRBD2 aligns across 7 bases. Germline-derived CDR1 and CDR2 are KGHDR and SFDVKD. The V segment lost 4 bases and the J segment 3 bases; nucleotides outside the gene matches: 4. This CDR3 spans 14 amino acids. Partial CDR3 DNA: TGTGCCACCAGTGACGCGGGAGCGGAAGAGACC. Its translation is CATSDAGAEET. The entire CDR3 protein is CATSDAGAEETQYF.